This note documents a single T cell receptor (beta chain) sequence. V dropped 1 base and J dropped 1 base, with 9 bases sitting between them. The CDR3 spans 14 residues. Germline lookup yields CDR1 SGDLS and CDR2 YYNGEE. The source of the sample is a study of T cell changes during pregnancy in multiple sclerosis. The method was immunoSEQ multiplex PCR; TCRdb's version includes in-frame clones alone and lacks a portion of them. The top ten clones hold approximately 0.35% of a sample with approximately 40,000 clones, about nine tenths of them seen once. V and J are TRBV9 and TRBJ2-7; D is unclear. The TCR was taken from a female donor in good health, enrolled as a control in a pregnancy study. The sample was CD4+ T cells from peripheral blood mononuclear cells, taken after pregnancy. The DNA of the CDR3 is TGTGCCAGCAGCGTAACAGTTACGTCCTACGAGCAGTACTTC. Translated: CASSVTVTSYEQYF.